This TCR beta chain was sequenced for a study of T-cell memory formation after mild COVID-19. TCRalpha and TCRbeta libraries used 5'RACE with constant-segment primers and UMIs. TCRdb re-analysed the 5' RACE reads in MiXCR, keeping a single row per CDR3 protein. Here the sample spans approximately 150,000 distinct CDR3 sequences, 6% to 7% being singletons. The table lists this clonotype with a few counts. The CDR3 covers 16 residues. From germline, CDR1 is SGHVS and CDR2 FNYEAQ. Trimming removed 7 bases at V and 3 bases at J, with 22 bases between. The chain is built from TRBV7-6 and TRBJ2-7; D may be TRBD1 (6 bases). The sequencing input was PBMCs or a T cell subset sorted from them (not recorded which). This TCR came from an adult woman who had mild COVID-19 (a few samples of this study predate the infection). Cell type and time point are not known. The CDR3 region has the DNA TGTGCCAGCACCCCAGGGGCGAGAGGGGAAGTCTACGAGCAGTACTTC. Amino acids: CASTPGARGEVYEQYF. Together with reference TRBV7-6 and TRBJ2-7, the CDR3 gives the full variable domain: GAGVSQSPRYKVTKRGQDVALRCDPISGHVSLYWYRQALGQGPEFLTYFNYEAQQDKSGLPNDRFSAERPEGSISTLTIQRTEQRDSAMYRCASTPGARGEVYEQYFGPGTRLTVT.